This TCR beta chain originates from a study of blood T cells in healthy people across ages. Study in general: About one barcoded beta molecule per two T cells was captured by template switching. Findings and limits, study-wide: Aged donors had fewer naive CD4+ cells and lower diversity than long-lived donors. Estimated diversity, derived from one million T cells, was regarded as an underestimate.

Combining a sample-barcoded 5' primer with a J-beta primer mix, a second PCR ran for about 7 to 12 cycles. Individual samples furnished no less than 2.5 million CDR3-containing paired-end reads apiece. Each CDR3 protein gets one entry after TCRdb re-called the 5' RACE reads with MiXCR. The sample holds 1.5 million to 2 million distinct CDR3 sequences, roughly 28% seen once. With 5 bases clipped from V and 8 bases from J, the junction kept 5 bases outside the gene matches. CDR3 length: 14 residues. Per the germline V gene, CDR1 is SSHAT and CDR2 is FNYEAQ (reference sequence). Comment on this clonotype: Its antigen is as yet unknown.

The origin of this receptor is a woman aged 25-40 years in good health. The V call is TRBV7-7, the J call TRBJ2-1, with 11 bases matching TRBD1. Sequenced input: blood. CDR3 residues: CASSRWTGGDEQFF. The CDR3 DNA is TGTGCCAGCAGCCGCTGGACAGGGGGCGATGAGCAGTTCTTC.